This T cell receptor (beta chain) was documented in a study of cytomegalovirus exposure and HLA in healthy donors. This clone came up a few times. Antigen: not known. PCR used 60 Vbeta primers and 13 Jbeta primers. Libraries were prepared by immunoSEQ multiplex PCR; TCRdb keeps only in-frame clonotypes and omits some of them. The sample carries roughly 80,000 clones, roughly 81% recorded once. Per the germline V gene, CDR1 is MDHEN and CDR2 is SYDVKM. This CDR3 is 15 amino acids long. The V and J ends lost 7 bases and 0 bases respectively, with 13 bases between them. Findings and limits, study-wide: Using the classifier, cytomegalovirus status was reportedly diagnosed with high specificity and sensitivity.

The sequence derives from a young woman in good health and CMV-seronegative. This chain joins TRBV28 and TRBJ1-3; maybe TRBD1 (5 bases). The sequencing input was PBMCs. CDR3 sequence reads: CASTPDSVSGNTIYF. The CDR3, as DNA: TGTGCCAGCACTCCAGACAGTGTCTCTGGAAACACCATATATTTT.